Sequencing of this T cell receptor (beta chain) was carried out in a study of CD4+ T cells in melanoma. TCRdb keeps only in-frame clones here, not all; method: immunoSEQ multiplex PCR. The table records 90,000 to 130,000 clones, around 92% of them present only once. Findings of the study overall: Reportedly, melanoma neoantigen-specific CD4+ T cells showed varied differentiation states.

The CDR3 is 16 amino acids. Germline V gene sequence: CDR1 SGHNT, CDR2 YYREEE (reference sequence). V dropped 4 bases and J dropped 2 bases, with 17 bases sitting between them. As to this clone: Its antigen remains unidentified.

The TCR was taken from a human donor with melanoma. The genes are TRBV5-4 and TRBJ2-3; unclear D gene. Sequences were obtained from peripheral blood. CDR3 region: CASSQDTSPSTDTQYF. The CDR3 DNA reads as TGTGCCAGCAGCCAAGACACCTCGCCTTCCACAGATACGCAGTATTTT.